This T cell receptor (beta chain) came from a study of blood T cell repertoires in COVID-19. Overall study context: The United States, Italy and Spain provided the acute and convalescent COVID-19 samples. Sources were T cells, B-cell-depleted T cells, or PBMCs; the material itself was cDNA or gDNA.

The CDR3 spans 12 residues. The V gene's germline CDR1 is SNHLY and CDR2 FYNNEI. The V gene end was trimmed by 6 bases and the J gene end by 4 bases; junction bases not matched to a gene: 3. Authors' methods: Quantification of nucleated cells was approximated via reference gene primer amplification. This table comes from immunoSEQ multiplex PCR, and its TCRdb copy is limited to in-frame clones, with some not included. The DNA was the basis for D and trimming; V, J and clone size are from that table. The table shows 150,000 to 180,000 clones, with 75% to 90% occurring only once. This TCR derives from a man in his fifties or sixties with acute or convalescent COVID-19. The genes are TRBV2 and TRBJ2-7, with 7 bases lining up with TRBD1. The sequenced material came from peripheral blood. The CDR3 region has the DNA TGTGCCAGCAGGAACAGGGGTTACGAGCAGTACTTC. Its protein is CASRNRGYEQYF.